These 30 T cell receptor beta chains were all obtained from the same sample, sequenced in a study of T cells in Graves' hyperthyroidism and ophthalmopathy. It was RNA transcripts that yielded the amplified TCR beta CDR3 regions. Researchers ran a first-round RT-PCR on the TCR CDR3 using the HTBI primer set. TCRdb reanalysed the multiplex PCR reads using MiXCR and keeps one entry per CDR3 protein. The sample holds a few hundred thousand distinct CDR3 sequences, approximately 17% seen once. The sample comprised blood. Source of these receptors: a woman aged 55-75 years with Graves' ophthalmopathy.

The chain links TRBV11-2 to TRBJ1-5; D remains unclear. The CDR3 totals 15 residues. Germline V gene data show CDR1 as SGHAT and CDR2 as FQNNGV. With 3 bases removed from V and 0 bases from J, the gap between germline ends came to 9 bases. CDR3 in DNA: TGTGCCAGCAGCTTGAAAGGAGATAGCAATCAGCCCCAGCATTTT. Amino acids: CASSLKGDSNQPQHF. Full variable domain (rest looked up from reference TRBV11-2 and TRBJ1-5): EAGVAQSPRYKIIEKRQSVAFWCNPISGHATLYWYQQILGQGPKLLIQFQNNGVVDDSQLPKDRFSAERLKGVDSTLKIQPAKLEDSAVYLCASSLKGDSNQPQHFGDGTRLSIL.

As to this clonotype: Just one base apart from a much larger clone, this may be a read error. V and J are TRBV7-8 and TRBJ1-1; no definite D call. Germline CDR1 SGHVS, CDR2 FQNEAQ. This CDR3 has 12 amino acids. The CDR3 DNA reads TGTGCCGGCAGCTTCGAAACACTTGAAGCTTTCTTT. It encodes CAGSFETLEAFF. Variable domain in full (rest from reference TRBV7-8 and TRBJ1-1): GAGVSQSPRYKVAKRGQDVALRCDPISGHVSLFWYQQALGQGPEFLTYFQNEAQLDKSGLPSDRFFAERPEGSVSTLKIQRTQQEDSAVYLCAGSFETLEAFFGQGTRLTVV.

In its sample, this clonotype was seen many times. The J gene is TRBJ2-3, the V gene TRBV6-2 or TRBV6-3, with 10 bases aligning to TRBD2. With 2 bases clipped from V and 4 bases from J, the junction kept 12 bases outside the gene matches. This CDR3 has 18 residues. Per germline, CDR1 MNHEY and CDR2 SVGEGT. CDR3 amino acids: CASSYVKREGLWSDTQYF. The CDR3 coding sequence is TGTGCCAGCAGTTACGTGAAGCGGGAGGGCCTGTGGTCAGATACGCAGTATTTT.

This clonotype was counted at least ten times. The chain combines TRBV7-9 with TRBJ1-1; TRBD1 agrees at 9 bases. The CDR3 runs 14 residues. Trimming removed 4 bases from V and 1 base from J; junction bases left unmatched: 1. Germline lookup yields CDR1 SEHNR and CDR2 FQNEAQ (reference sequence). CDR3 nucleotide sequence: TGTGCCAGCAGCTGGGGACAGGGGAACACTGAAGCTTTCTTT. The encoded protein is CASSWGQGNTEAFF. Full variable domain (outside the CDR3, taken from reference TRBV7-9 and TRBJ1-1): DTGVSQNPRHKITKRGQNVTFRCDPISEHNRLYWYRQTLGQGPEFLTYFQNEAQLEKSRLLSDRFSAERPKGSFSTLEIQRTEQGDSAMYLCASSWGQGNTEAFFGQGTRLTVV.

The sample holds many counts of this clonotype. The rearrangement joins TRBV20-1 to TRBJ2-1; D might be TRBD1 (6 bases). The CDR3 consists of 13 residues. Trimming took 7 bases from V and 3 from J, leaving 13 bases between them. Germline CDR1 reads DFQATT; CDR2 reads SNEGSKA (reference sequence). The CDR3 coding sequence is TGCAGTGGTGGTGGACAGCACTACAATGAGCAGTTCTTC. It specifies CSGGGQHYNEQFF.

This clonotype was detected a few times. The chain combines TRBV6-2 or TRBV6-3 with TRBJ2-5; D uncertain. The CDR3 covers 13 residues. CDR1 is MNHEY and CDR2 is SVGEGT in the germline V gene. The V end lost 2 bases, the J end lost 5 bases, and 9 bases lay between the germline ends. In DNA, the CDR3 is TGTGCCAGCAGTTACCGCAGTCCGGAGACCCAGTACTTC. Protein sequence: CASSYRSPETQYF.

This clonotype was counted once. The genes are TRBV6-1 and TRBJ2-1; the D gene is possibly TRBD2 (6 bases). The CDR3 has 12 residues. V lost 8 bases and J 5 bases, leaving 10 bases between the germline ends. Germline lookup yields CDR1 MNHNS and CDR2 SASEGT. The CDR3 loop reads CASSWGDNEQFF. The CDR3 DNA reads TGTGCCAGCTCCTGGGGGGACAATGAGCAGTTCTTC.

Many counts were recorded for this clonotype. The V and J genes are TRBV20-1 and TRBJ2-7, with D tentatively TRBD1 or TRBD2 (6 bases each). Germline V lookup: CDR1 DFQATT, CDR2 SNEGSKA (reference sequence). The CDR3 sequence is 12 residues long. The V end was cut by 5 bases, the J end by 3 bases, with 11 bases between. The CDR3 protein is CSAEGGGYEQYF. The CDR3 region has the DNA TGCAGTGCTGAGGGGGGTGGCTACGAGCAGTACTTC.

This clonotype appeared many times. The chain carries TRBV28 and TRBJ2-7, with D unresolved. Germline V lookup: CDR1 MDHEN, CDR2 SYDVKM. The CDR3 loop spans 14 amino acids. The V and J ends lost 3 bases and 1 base respectively, with 10 bases between them. CDR3 nucleotide sequence: TGTGCCAGCAGTTTGGGTGGCAAATCCTACGAGCAGTACTTC. This encodes CASSLGGKSYEQYF.

This clonotype showed up many times. V and J are TRBV5-1 and TRBJ2-7; D is perhaps TRBD2 (6 bases). The CDR3 has 21 amino acids. The V end lost 0 bases, the J end lost 7 bases, and 35 bases lay between the germline ends. Germline values: CDR1 SGHRS, CDR2 YFSETQ. The chain's CDR3 is CASSLALTLVGPGAEGKEQYF. The CDR3 DNA follows: TGCGCCAGCAGCTTGGCTCTTACGCTCGTCGGTCCGGGAGCTGAGGGTAAAGAGCAGTACTTC.

Many counts were recorded for this clonotype. The J gene is TRBJ2-3, the V gene TRBV7-9; D not certain. CDR1 is SEHNR and CDR2 is FQNEAQ in the germline V gene (reference sequence). V lost 3 bases and J 4 bases, leaving 17 bases between the germline ends. The CDR3 has 16 amino acids. The CDR3 loop is CASSFYETLGPDTQYF. The DNA for the CDR3 is TGTGCCAGCAGCTTTTATGAGACCCTAGGCCCAGATACGCAGTATTTT.

This clonotype has a count of ten or more. The gene calls are TRBV28 and TRBJ2-4; D ambiguous. This CDR3 spans 13 amino acids. Trimming removed 7 bases from V and 6 bases from J, with 13 bases in between. Germline CDR1 and CDR2: MDHEN and SYDVKM. The CDR3 loop reads CASNEVSGNIQYF. In DNA form, the CDR3 reads TGTGCCAGCAATGAAGTTTCGGGAAACATTCAGTACTTC. Full variable domain (rest looked up from reference TRBV28 and TRBJ2-4): DVKVTQSSRYLVKRTGEKVFLECVQDMDHENMFWYRQDPGLGLRLIYFSYDVKMKEKGDIPEGYSVSREKKERFSLILESASTNQTSMYLCASNEVSGNIQYFGAGTRLSVL.

The table lists this clonotype with many counts. The rearrangement joins TRBV10-3 to TRBJ1-1, with D unresolved. The V end lost 3 bases, the J end lost 1 base, and 15 bases lay between the germline ends. The CDR3 contains 16 residues. Germline V lookup: CDR1 ENHRY, CDR2 SYGVKD. CDR3 nucleotides: TGTGCCATCAGTGACGGTACAGCGAAGGCGAACACTGAAGCTTTCTTT. Translation gives CAISDGTAKANTEAFF.

This clonotype was detected ten times or more. This chain joins TRBV20-1 and TRBJ2-5, with D perhaps assigned TRBD1 or TRBD2 (6 bases each). The CDR3 loop spans 14 amino acids. The V gene lost 0 bases and the J gene lost 3 bases, with 11 bases spanning the gap. CDR1 is DFQATT and CDR2 is SNEGSKA in the germline V gene (reference sequence). CDR3 sequence reads: CSAREGGSEETQYF. Written as DNA, the CDR3 is TGCAGTGCTAGAGAAGGGGGGTCGGAAGAGACCCAGTACTTC.

This rearrangement joins TRBV11-3 to TRBJ2-4; no definite D call. CDR3 length: 16 residues. CDR1 is SGHNT, CDR2 YENEEA, per germline. V dropped 5 bases and J dropped 0 bases, with 14 bases sitting between them. The CDR3 region is CASSPPASGAKNIQYF. DNA for the CDR3: TGTGCCAGCAGCCCTCCGGCATCCGGAGCCAAAAACATTCAGTACTTC.

This chain links TRBV9 with TRBJ2-3; D remains ambiguous. Trimming removed 3 bases from V and 4 bases from J, with 15 bases in between. CDR3 length: 15 amino acids. Germline values: CDR1 SGDLS, CDR2 YYNGEE. The CDR3: CASSAGQSGADTQYF. The DNA of the CDR3 is TGTGCCAGCAGCGCAGGTCAGTCAGGAGCAGATACGCAGTATTTT.

The chain carries TRBV6-1 and TRBJ1-2, with D perhaps TRBD1 (6 bases). V gave up 6 bases and J gave up 8 bases, with 16 bases separating them. This CDR3 comprises 13 residues. Germline CDR1 reads MNHNS; CDR2 reads SASEGT. CDR3 region: CASRKDRVLGYTF. CDR3 nucleotides: TGTGCCAGCAGAAAGGACAGAGTCTTGGGCTACACCTTC.

In its sample, this clonotype was seen many times. V usage is TRBV2 and J usage is TRBJ1-4; 8 bases are shared with TRBD1. CDR1 is SNHLY, CDR2 FYNNEI, per germline. V lost 2 bases, J lost 5 bases, and 19 bases stayed unmatched. The CDR3 spans 20 residues. Here the CDR3 reads CASSEPSVSDLTGENEKLFF. DNA for the CDR3: TGTGCCAGCAGTGAACCTTCGGTCTCCGATTTGACAGGGGAGAATGAAAAACTGTTTTTT.

This clonotype was seen repeatedly, ten times or more. The V call is TRBV7-2, the J call TRBJ1-2; D remains unclear. The germline V and J ends were trimmed by 6 bases and 0 bases, with 8 bases remaining between them. This CDR3 region has 13 residues. Germline CDR1 reads SGHTA; CDR2 reads FQGNSA. The chain's CDR3 is CASRSGANYGYTF. The CDR3 DNA is TGTGCCAGCAGATCAGGAGCTAACTATGGCTACACCTTC.

This clonotype has just a few counts. The CDR3 region is CASSESRDSTDTQYF. The CDR3 nucleotides are TGCGCCAGCAGTGAGTCTCGGGACAGCACAGATACGCAGTATTTT. The chain carries TRBV10-2 and TRBJ2-3, with D perhaps given as TRBD1 or TRBD2 (5 bases each). With 0 bases removed from V and 0 bases from J, the gap between germline ends came to 7 bases. The germline gives CDR1 WSHSY, CDR2 SAAADI. The CDR3 totals 15 residues.

The J gene is TRBJ1-2, the V gene TRBV10-3; D may be TRBD1 (5 bases). The CDR3 contains 14 residues. Trimming pared 0 bases from V and 3 bases from J, leaving 8 bases between. Germline CDR1 is ENHRY and CDR2 is SYGVKD. CDR3 sequence: CAISESGGYYGYTF. In nucleotides, the CDR3 is TGTGCCATCAGTGAGTCTGGGGGGTACTATGGCTACACCTTC.

Many counts were recorded for this clonotype. CDR3 amino acids: CASSLVGKTEAFF. CDR3 coding DNA: TGTGCCAGCAGCCTTGTCGGGAAAACTGAAGCTTTCTTT. The rearrangement links TRBV5-5 to TRBJ1-1; D unclear. V shed 4 bases and J shed 5 bases, with 12 bases lying between them. This CDR3 is built from 13 residues. Germline CDR1 SGHKS, CDR2 YYEKEE (reference sequence).

V is TRBV19 and J is TRBJ2-1, with D possibly being TRBD1 (6 bases). V lost 3 bases to trimming and J lost 4 bases, with 13 bases between them. The germline V gene encodes CDR1 LNHDA and CDR2 SQIVND (reference sequence). The CDR3 totals 15 residues. This chain's CDR3 is CASSIGTGRYNEQFF. CDR3 nucleotide sequence: TGTGCCAGTAGTATTGGTACAGGGCGTTACAATGAGCAGTTCTTC.

There are many counts of this clonotype. The chain recombines TRBV2 with TRBJ2-3; D possibly corresponds to TRBD2 (5 bases). Germline assignment: CDR1 SNHLY and CDR2 FYNNEI. The CDR3 has 16 residues. V was cut by 2 bases and J by 6 bases, with 18 bases left in between. The CDR3 DNA follows: TGTGCCAGCAGTGAATTCCGAAACCTCGCGGGCGATACGCAGTATTTT. Its translation: CASSEFRNLAGDTQYF.

This clonotype has a count of ten or more. The V and J genes are TRBV27 and TRBJ1-5; D not resolved. Germline lookup yields CDR1 MNHEY and CDR2 SMNVEV (reference sequence). The CDR3 extends over 14 amino acids. The V end was cut by 5 bases, the J end by 0 bases, with 8 bases between. CDR3 sequence: CASSPNYSNQPQHF. CDR3 nucleotides: TGTGCCAGCAGTCCCAACTATAGCAATCAGCCCCAGCATTTT.

This clonotype has more than one count but fewer than ten. The V gene is TRBV5-6, the J gene TRBJ1-6, with TRBD1 identical over 8 bases. The V gene's germline CDR1 is SGHDT and CDR2 YYEEEE. The CDR3 has 13 amino acids. V trimming: 6 bases; J trimming: 10 bases; junction bases outside the gene matches: 6. CDR3: CASTGTGTSPLHF. CDR3 nucleotide sequence: TGTGCCAGCACTGGGACAGGAACCTCACCCCTCCACTTT.

This clonotype has ten or more counts. The V call is TRBV7-8, the J call TRBJ1-1, with 11 bases aligning to TRBD1. Trimming removed 4 bases from V and 4 bases from J; junction bases left unmatched: 14. CDR1 is SGHVS and CDR2 is FQNEAQ in the germline V gene. CDR3 length: 18 amino acids. CDR3: CASSSSGQGAIGATEAFF. The CDR3 DNA reads TGTGCCAGCAGCTCCTCTGGACAGGGGGCGATTGGGGCCACTGAAGCTTTCTTT.

The chain links TRBV4-2 to TRBJ2-7; the D is unclear. The CDR3 spans 15 residues. CDR1 is LGHNA, CDR2 YNFKEQ, per germline. V was trimmed by 0 bases and J by 2 bases, leaving 11 bases between them. CDR3 sequence reads: CASSQDFPNPYEQYF. In DNA, the CDR3 is TGTGCCAGCAGCCAAGATTTCCCTAACCCCTACGAGCAGTACTTC.

This clonotype was found a few times. The genes are TRBV19 and TRBJ2-1; unclear D gene. CDR3 size: 15 residues. Germline-derived CDR1 and CDR2 are LNHDA and SQIVND (reference sequence). The V end lost 3 bases, the J end lost 0 bases, and 9 bases lay between the germline ends. The CDR3 protein is CASSIPPSSYNEQFF. The CDR3 DNA follows: TGTGCCAGTAGTATCCCCCCGAGCTCCTACAATGAGCAGTTCTTC.

The chain links TRBV19 to TRBJ2-3, with 8 bases fitting TRBD1. The CDR3 consists of 16 residues. Per the germline V gene, CDR1 is LNHDA and CDR2 is SQIVND (reference sequence). J gave up 2 bases and V 3 bases, and 7 bases lay outside the gene matches. CDR3 amino acids: CASSILRGRVTDTQYF. The CDR3 DNA is TGTGCCAGTAGTATCCTCAGGGGGCGCGTCACAGATACGCAGTATTTT.